The present entry profiles one TCR beta chain with its context. Its antigen remains unknown. These data come from a study of T-cell reconstitution after alpha-beta-depleted transplantation in children. The CDR3 runs to 14 residues. Germline V gives CDR1 SGDLS, CDR2 YYNGEE. Trimming cost V 6 bases and J 7 bases; bases outside gene matches: 7. Overall study findings and caveats: Surviving recipient cells, namely T cells and thymic progenitors, were the source of high day-60 TCRbeta diversity in some patients. Expanded clones from the graft, numbering several hundred, reportedly supplied alpha-beta T cells about two months after transplant. Newly produced T cells mostly provided counts and TCRbeta diversity after one year, as hyperexpanded clones declined.

It was with unique molecular identifiers that the TCRbeta library was prepared. TCRdb reanalysed the PCR reads using MiXCR and keeps one entry per CDR3 protein. The sample holds 250,000 to 300,000 distinct CDR3 sequences; 6% to 10% are singletons and the top ten take over 7.5%. This receptor was taken from a female patient aged 2 to 10 who had a stem cell transplant for Fanconi anemia, so the T cells may come from the graft donor. The chain employs TRBV9 and TRBJ2-3; TRBD1 matches 11 bases. The source was peripheral blood, collected 360 days after TCRalphabeta/CD19-depleted stem cell transplant. CDR3 in DNA: TGTGCCAGCAACCGGGGACAGGGGGGAAATACGCAGTATTTT. This codes for CASNRGQGGNTQYF.